Listed below are T cell receptor beta chains from one sample, sequenced in a study of T cell changes during pregnancy in multiple sclerosis. TCRdb keeps only in-frame clones here, not all; method: immunoSEQ multiplex PCR. The data contain more than 45,000 clones, roughly 90% of them seen just once; the ten biggest clones take up about 0.6%. The specimen comprised CD4+ T cells from peripheral blood mononuclear cells, sampled after pregnancy. The receptors derive from a female donor with multiple sclerosis, enrolled in a pregnancy study. CDR3s include the opening cysteine and the closing phenylalanine or tryptophan. The D gene is left open where the match is weak. Part of the rows lack a size; the others show once, few, many or a class for expanded clones.

V gene	J gene	clone size	D gene	CDR3 protein	CDR3 DNA
TRBV6-5	TRBJ2-2	-	-	CASRTPGTNTGELFF	TGTGCCAGCAGGACCCCAGGGACAAACACCGGGGAGCTGTTTTTT
TRBV19	TRBJ1-2	-	TRBD1	CASSLDRFYGYTF	TGTGCCAGTAGCCTGGACAGGTTCTATGGCTACACCTTC
TRBV7-2	TRBJ1-1	-	-	CASSPLPGQGGTEAFF	TGTGCCAGCAGCCCACTCCCGGGCCAAGGAGGCACTGAAGCTTTCTTT
TRBV6-5	TRBJ1-5	once	-	CASGQGGQPQHF	TGTGCCAGCGGTCAGGGCGGCCAGCCCCAGCATTTT
TRBV25-1	TRBJ1-1	-	-	CASSSPGVAEAFF	TGTGCCAGCAGTTCCCCAGGGGTTGCTGAAGCTTTCTTT
TRBV5-1	TRBJ1-2	-	TRBD1	CASSSGTGSLWSYGYTF	TGCGCCAGCAGCTCGGGGACAGGGTCATTATGGAGCTATGGCTACACCTTC
TRBV7-9	TRBJ2-3	once	-	CASRVLGGDTQYF	TGTGCCAGCAGGGTTCTTGGGGGGGATACGCAGTATTTT
TRBV15	TRBJ1-2	-	TRBD1	CATSRLGQTLYGYTF	TGTGCCACCAGCAGATTGGGACAGACCCTCTATGGCTACACCTTC
TRBV6-1	TRBJ1-5	-	-	CASLLGQGKGPQHF	TGTGCCAGCCTTCTTGGGCAGGGGAAGGGTCCCCAGCATTTT
TRBV25-1	TRBJ1-1	-	TRBD1	CASSVPGTGGTEAFF	TGTGCCAGCAGCGTCCCTGGGACAGGGGGAACTGAAGCTTTCTTT
TRBV19	TRBJ2-7	-	TRBD1	CASSAPRGQLYEQYF	TGTGCCAGTAGTGCCCCCCGGGGACAGCTATACGAGCAGTACTTC
TRBV7-2	TRBJ2-7	-	-	CASSLAGLTYEQYF	TGTGCCAGCAGCTTGGCGGGCCTCACCTACGAGCAGTACTTC
TRBV11-1	TRBJ2-1	-	-	CASSHRVDEQFF	TGTGCCAGCAGTCACAGGGTCGATGAGCAGTTCTTC
TRBV18	TRBJ2-6	-	TRBD1	CASSPLDRGPGANVLTF	TGTGCCAGCTCACCATTGGACAGGGGTCCTGGGGCCAACGTCCTGACTTTC
TRBV5-4	TRBJ1-1	-	-	CAIKRGQGTYAEAFF	TGTGCCATTAAGAGGGGCCAAGGGACTTACGCTGAAGCTTTCTTT
TRBV6-6	TRBJ2-1	-	TRBD1	CASSSGTGENEQFF	TGTGCCAGCAGTTCCGGGACAGGGGAAAATGAGCAGTTCTTC
TRBV6-5	TRBJ1-3	-	-	CASSQTYSGNTIYF	TGTGCCAGCAGCCAGACTTACTCTGGAAACACCATATATTTT
TRBV25-1	TRBJ2-2	-	-	CASSARTQGELFF	TGTGCCAGCAGTGCCCGGACTCAGGGGGAGCTGTTTTTT
TRBV4-3	TRBJ1-2	-	-	CASSHLTSGGGRSGGYTF	TGCGCCAGCAGCCATCTTACCTCAGGCGGGGGCCGCTCCGGGGGCTACACCTTC
TRBV19	TRBJ1-6	-	-	CASSIAGHSPLHF	TGTGCCAGTAGTATTGCGGGACATTCACCCCTCCACTTT
TRBV18	TRBJ1-5	-	-	CASRRQSNQPQHF	TGTGCCAGCCGTCGACAGAGCAATCAGCCCCAGCATTTT
TRBV30	TRBJ2-2	-	TRBD2	CAWSVPAGGLRYVGELFF	TGTGCCTGGAGTGTACCAGCGGGGGGCCTCCGGTACGTCGGGGAGCTGTTTTTT
TRBV11-2	TRBJ2-4	-	-	CAMGGLAKNIQYF	TGTGCTATGGGGGGACTAGCCAAAAACATTCAGTACTTC
TRBV4-2	TRBJ2-4	-	TRBD2	CASSHPGGGGENIQYF	TGTGCCAGCAGCCACCCGGGGGGGGGAGGCGAAAACATTCAGTACTTC
TRBV7-6	TRBJ2-7	-	-	CASSLEQGASTYEQYF	TGTGCCAGCAGCTTAGAACAGGGCGCCTCTACCTACGAGCAGTACTTC
TRBV7-3	TRBJ1-1	-	TRBD1	CASSRTGNTEAFF	TGTGCCAGCAGCCGGACAGGGAACACTGAAGCTTTCTTT
TRBV19	TRBJ1-1	once	-	CASRKQAHTEAFF	TGTGCCAGTAGGAAACAGGCACACACTGAAGCTTTCTTT
TRBV18	TRBJ2-5	-	TRBD2	CASSPLLAGGQETQYF	TGTGCCAGCTCACCCCTGCTAGCGGGGGGTCAAGAGACCCAGTACTTC
TRBV11-3	TRBJ1-1	-	-	CASSRGDRQSEAFF	TGTGCCAGCAGCCGGGGCGACAGGCAGTCTGAAGCTTTCTTT
TRBV11-1	TRBJ2-1	-	TRBD2	CASSPGLAGYNEQFF	TGTGCCAGCAGCCCGGGACTAGCGGGATACAATGAGCAGTTCTTC
TRBV4-2	TRBJ2-2	-	-	CASSQNKGPSGPGELFF	TGTGCCAGCAGCCAAAACAAGGGGCCGAGTGGTCCCGGGGAGCTGTTTTTT
TRBV25-1	TRBJ2-7	-	TRBD2	CASSGLAGGRDEQYF	TGTGCCAGCAGTGGGTTAGCGGGCGGGCGGGACGAGCAGTACTTC
TRBV7-2	TRBJ1-5	once	TRBD1	CASSLRGGRQPQHF	TGTGCCAGCAGCTTAAGAGGGGGCCGGCAGCCCCAGCATTTT
TRBV5-1	TRBJ1-4	-	-	CASSPRGGREKLFF	TGCGCCAGCAGCCCCAGGGGAGGGCGTGAAAAACTGTTTTTT
TRBV4-1	TRBJ2-3	-	TRBD2	CASSQDWGLEADTQYF	TGCGCCAGCAGCCAAGATTGGGGACTAGAGGCAGATACGCAGTATTTT
TRBV4-3	TRBJ2-7	-	-	CASSQEFKGPYEQYF	TGCGCCAGCAGCCAAGAGTTCAAGGGGCCGTACGAGCAGTACTTC
TRBV30	TRBJ1-1	-	-	CAWSYLRGNTEAFF	TGTGCCTGGAGTTATCTGCGGGGGAACACTGAAGCTTTCTTT
TRBV4-1	TRBJ2-4	-	-	CASSPVYPKNIQYF	TGCGCCAGCAGCCCCGTGTATCCCAAAAACATTCAGTACTTC
TRBV6-6	TRBJ1-6	-	-	CASSHGQLNSPLHF	TGTGCCAGCAGTCACGGACAGTTAAATTCACCCCTCCACTTT
TRBV30	TRBJ1-2	-	TRBD1	CAWSDDRVNLVYGYTF	TGTGCCTGGAGTGACGACAGGGTTAATTTGGTCTATGGCTACACCTTC
TRBV5-5	TRBJ2-5	-	-	CASSLTNQETQYF	TGTGCCAGCAGCCTGACTAACCAAGAGACCCAGTACTTC
TRBV7-2	TRBJ2-3	-	-	CASSLERGTDTQYF	TGTGCCAGCAGCTTAGAACGGGGGACAGATACGCAGTATTTT
TRBV30	TRBJ1-2	-	TRBD1	CASDRVRHGYTF	TGTGCCTCGGACAGGGTGAGGCATGGCTACACCTTC
TRBV25-1	TRBJ2-1	-	-	CASSVLSYNEQFF	TGTGCCAGCAGTGTTCTTTCCTACAATGAGCAGTTCTTC